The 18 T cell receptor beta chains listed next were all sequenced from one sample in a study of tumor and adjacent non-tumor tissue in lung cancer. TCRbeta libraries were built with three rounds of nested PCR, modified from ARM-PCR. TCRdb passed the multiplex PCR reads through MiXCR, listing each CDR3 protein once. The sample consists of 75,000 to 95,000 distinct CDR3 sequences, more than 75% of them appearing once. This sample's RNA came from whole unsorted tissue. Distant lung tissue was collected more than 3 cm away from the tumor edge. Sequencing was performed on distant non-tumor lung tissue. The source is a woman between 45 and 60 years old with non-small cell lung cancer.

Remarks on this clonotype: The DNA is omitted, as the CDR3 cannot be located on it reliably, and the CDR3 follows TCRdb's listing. The CDR3: CACSPPPGQHPYGCTF. The genes are TRBV28 and TRBJ1-2; the D call of TRBD1 is as the table states it, not checked on the DNA. Germline V lookup: CDR1 MDHEN, CDR2 SYDVKM. The CDR3 comprises 16 residues, both ends counted.

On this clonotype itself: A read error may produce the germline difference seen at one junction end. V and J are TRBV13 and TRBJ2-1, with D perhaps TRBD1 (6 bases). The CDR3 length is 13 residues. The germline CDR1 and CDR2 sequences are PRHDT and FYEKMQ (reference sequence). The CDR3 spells CASILDSNNEQFF. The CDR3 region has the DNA TGTGCCAGCATTCTGGACAGCAACAATGAGCAATTCTTC.

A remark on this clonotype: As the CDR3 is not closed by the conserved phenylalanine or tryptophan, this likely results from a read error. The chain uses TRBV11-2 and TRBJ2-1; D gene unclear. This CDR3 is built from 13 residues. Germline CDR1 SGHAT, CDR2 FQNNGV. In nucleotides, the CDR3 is TGTGCCAGCTGCTTAGAGGCGGCCAATGAGCAGTTCATT. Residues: CASCLEAANEQFI.

CDR3 loop: CVNSSSSTRRIEQFF. The DNA of the CDR3 is TGTGTCAACAGCTCTTCTAGCACCCGAAGAATTGAGCAGTTCTTC. The chain recombines TRBV5-4 with TRBJ2-1; maybe TRBD2 (5 bases). CDR1 is SGHNT and CDR2 is YYREEE in the germline V gene (reference sequence). This CDR3 is 15 amino acids long. The whole variable domain, remainder taken from reference TRBV5-4 and TRBJ2-1, is ETGVTQSPTHLIKTRGQQVTLRCSSQSGHNTVSWYQQALGQGPQFIFQYYREEENGRGNFPPRFSGLQFPNYSSELNVNALELDDSALYLCVNSSSSTRRIEQFFGPGTRLTVL.

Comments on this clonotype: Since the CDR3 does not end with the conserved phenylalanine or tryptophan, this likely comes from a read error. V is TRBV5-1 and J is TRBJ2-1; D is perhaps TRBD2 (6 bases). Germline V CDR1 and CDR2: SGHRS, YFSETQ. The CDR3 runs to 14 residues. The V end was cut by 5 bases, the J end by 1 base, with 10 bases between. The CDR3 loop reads CASRLARSYNEQFY. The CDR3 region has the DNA TGCGCCAGCAGGCTAGCGAGATCCTACAATGAGCAGTTCTAC.

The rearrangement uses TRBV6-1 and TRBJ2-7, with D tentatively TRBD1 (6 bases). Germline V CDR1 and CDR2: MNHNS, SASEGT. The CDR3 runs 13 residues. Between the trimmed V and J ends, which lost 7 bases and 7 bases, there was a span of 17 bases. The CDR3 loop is CASTGMGTWEQYF. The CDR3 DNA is TGTGCCAGCACTGGTATGGGGACATGGGAGCAGTACTTC.

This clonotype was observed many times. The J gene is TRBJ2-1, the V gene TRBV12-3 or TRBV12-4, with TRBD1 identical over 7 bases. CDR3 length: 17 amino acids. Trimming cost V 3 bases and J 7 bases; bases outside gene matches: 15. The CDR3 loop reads CASSFQPTGPQSNEQFF. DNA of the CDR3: TGTGCCAGCAGTTTCCAACCGACAGGGCCCCAGTCAAATGAGCAGTTCTTC.

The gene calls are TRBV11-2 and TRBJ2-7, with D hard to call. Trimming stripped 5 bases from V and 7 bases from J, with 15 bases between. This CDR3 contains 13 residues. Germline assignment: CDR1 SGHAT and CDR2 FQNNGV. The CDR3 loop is CASSRESGAEQYF. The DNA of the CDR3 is TGTGCCAGCAGCCGTGAATCGGGCGCTGAGCAGTACTTC.

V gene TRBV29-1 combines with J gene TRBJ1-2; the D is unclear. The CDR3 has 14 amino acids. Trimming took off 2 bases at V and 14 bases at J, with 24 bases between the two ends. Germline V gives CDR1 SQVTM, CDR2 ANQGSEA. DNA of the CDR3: TGCAGCGTTGAACGGGATCATAGCCAGTATGACTATACCTTC. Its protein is CSVERDHSQYDYTF.

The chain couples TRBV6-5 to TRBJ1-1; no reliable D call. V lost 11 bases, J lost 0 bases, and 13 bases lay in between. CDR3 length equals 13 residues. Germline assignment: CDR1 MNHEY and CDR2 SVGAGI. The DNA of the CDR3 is TGTGCCCCTGGACGGCAGGTGAACACTGAAGCTTTCTTT. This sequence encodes CAPGRQVNTEAFF.

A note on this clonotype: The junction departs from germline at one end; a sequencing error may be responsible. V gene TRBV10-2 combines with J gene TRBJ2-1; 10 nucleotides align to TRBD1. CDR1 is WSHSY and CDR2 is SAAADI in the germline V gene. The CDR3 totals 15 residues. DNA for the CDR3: TGCGCCAGGAGCGGGACAGGGGTGGGGCACAATGGGCAGTTCTTC. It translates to CARSGTGVGHNGQFF.

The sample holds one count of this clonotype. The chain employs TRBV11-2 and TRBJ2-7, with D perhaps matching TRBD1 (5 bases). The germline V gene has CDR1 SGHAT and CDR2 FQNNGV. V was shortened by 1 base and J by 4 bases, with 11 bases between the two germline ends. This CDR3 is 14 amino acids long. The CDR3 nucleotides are TGTGCCAGCAGCTTAGTTTGTGACAGATACGAGCAGTACTTC. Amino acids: CASSLVCDRYEQYF. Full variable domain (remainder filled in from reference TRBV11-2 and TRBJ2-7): EAGVAQSPRYKIIEKRQSVAFWCNPISGHATLYWYQQILGQGPKLLIQFQNNGVVDDSQLPKDRFSAERLKGVDSTLKIQPAKLEDSAVYLCASSLVCDRYEQYFGPGTRLTVT.

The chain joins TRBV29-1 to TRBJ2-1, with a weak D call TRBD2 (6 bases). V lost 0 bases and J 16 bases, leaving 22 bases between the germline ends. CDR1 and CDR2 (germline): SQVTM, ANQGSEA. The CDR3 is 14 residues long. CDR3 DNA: TGCAGCGTTGAAGACGGGGGAGGCTACAATGAGAAATTCTTC. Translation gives CSVEDGGGYNEKFF.

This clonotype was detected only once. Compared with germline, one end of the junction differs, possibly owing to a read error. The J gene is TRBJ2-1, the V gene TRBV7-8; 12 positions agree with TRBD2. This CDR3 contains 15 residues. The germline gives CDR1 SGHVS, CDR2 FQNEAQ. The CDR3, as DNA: TGTACCAGCAGCCCATGGACTAGCGGGATCAATGAACAGTTCTTC. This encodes CTSSPWTSGINEQFF.

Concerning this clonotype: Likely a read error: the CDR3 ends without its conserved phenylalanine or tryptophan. CDR3 residues: CASRGSGQGVEAFL. The CDR3 bases are TGTGCCAGCAGGGGGTCGGGACAGGGGGTTGAAGCTTTCCTT. This chain uses TRBV6-6 with TRBJ1-1; 11 bases fit TRBD1. The CDR3 is 14 amino acids. The V segment lost 6 bases and the J segment 7 bases; nucleotides outside the gene matches: 7. Germline CDR1 MNHNY, CDR2 SVGAGI (reference sequence).

The CDR3 region is CANRSRGSDTQHF. DNA for the CDR3: TGTGCCAACAGGTCCCGGGGGTCGGATACGCAGCATTTT. J is TRBJ2-3 and V is TRBV5-4, with D possibly matching TRBD1 (5 bases). The last part of the DNA fits TRBJ1-5 better; the J call may be wrong. CDR3 length equals 13 residues. Germline V gene data show CDR1 as SGHNT and CDR2 as YYREEE (reference sequence).

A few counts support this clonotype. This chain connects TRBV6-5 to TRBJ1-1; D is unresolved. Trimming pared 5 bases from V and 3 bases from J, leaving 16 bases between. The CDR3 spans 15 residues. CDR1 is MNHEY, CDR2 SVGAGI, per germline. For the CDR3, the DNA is TGTGCCAGCAGTCCCCGGGCAGTCAGTCACACTGAAGCTTTCTTT. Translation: CASSPRAVSHTEAFF.

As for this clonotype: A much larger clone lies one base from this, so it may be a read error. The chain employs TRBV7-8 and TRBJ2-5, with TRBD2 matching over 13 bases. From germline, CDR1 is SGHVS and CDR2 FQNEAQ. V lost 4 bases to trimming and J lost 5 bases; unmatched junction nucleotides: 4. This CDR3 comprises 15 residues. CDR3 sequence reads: CASSWTSGSDETQYF. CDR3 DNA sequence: TGTGCCAGCAGCTGGACTAGCGGGAGTGATGAGACCCAGTACTTC.